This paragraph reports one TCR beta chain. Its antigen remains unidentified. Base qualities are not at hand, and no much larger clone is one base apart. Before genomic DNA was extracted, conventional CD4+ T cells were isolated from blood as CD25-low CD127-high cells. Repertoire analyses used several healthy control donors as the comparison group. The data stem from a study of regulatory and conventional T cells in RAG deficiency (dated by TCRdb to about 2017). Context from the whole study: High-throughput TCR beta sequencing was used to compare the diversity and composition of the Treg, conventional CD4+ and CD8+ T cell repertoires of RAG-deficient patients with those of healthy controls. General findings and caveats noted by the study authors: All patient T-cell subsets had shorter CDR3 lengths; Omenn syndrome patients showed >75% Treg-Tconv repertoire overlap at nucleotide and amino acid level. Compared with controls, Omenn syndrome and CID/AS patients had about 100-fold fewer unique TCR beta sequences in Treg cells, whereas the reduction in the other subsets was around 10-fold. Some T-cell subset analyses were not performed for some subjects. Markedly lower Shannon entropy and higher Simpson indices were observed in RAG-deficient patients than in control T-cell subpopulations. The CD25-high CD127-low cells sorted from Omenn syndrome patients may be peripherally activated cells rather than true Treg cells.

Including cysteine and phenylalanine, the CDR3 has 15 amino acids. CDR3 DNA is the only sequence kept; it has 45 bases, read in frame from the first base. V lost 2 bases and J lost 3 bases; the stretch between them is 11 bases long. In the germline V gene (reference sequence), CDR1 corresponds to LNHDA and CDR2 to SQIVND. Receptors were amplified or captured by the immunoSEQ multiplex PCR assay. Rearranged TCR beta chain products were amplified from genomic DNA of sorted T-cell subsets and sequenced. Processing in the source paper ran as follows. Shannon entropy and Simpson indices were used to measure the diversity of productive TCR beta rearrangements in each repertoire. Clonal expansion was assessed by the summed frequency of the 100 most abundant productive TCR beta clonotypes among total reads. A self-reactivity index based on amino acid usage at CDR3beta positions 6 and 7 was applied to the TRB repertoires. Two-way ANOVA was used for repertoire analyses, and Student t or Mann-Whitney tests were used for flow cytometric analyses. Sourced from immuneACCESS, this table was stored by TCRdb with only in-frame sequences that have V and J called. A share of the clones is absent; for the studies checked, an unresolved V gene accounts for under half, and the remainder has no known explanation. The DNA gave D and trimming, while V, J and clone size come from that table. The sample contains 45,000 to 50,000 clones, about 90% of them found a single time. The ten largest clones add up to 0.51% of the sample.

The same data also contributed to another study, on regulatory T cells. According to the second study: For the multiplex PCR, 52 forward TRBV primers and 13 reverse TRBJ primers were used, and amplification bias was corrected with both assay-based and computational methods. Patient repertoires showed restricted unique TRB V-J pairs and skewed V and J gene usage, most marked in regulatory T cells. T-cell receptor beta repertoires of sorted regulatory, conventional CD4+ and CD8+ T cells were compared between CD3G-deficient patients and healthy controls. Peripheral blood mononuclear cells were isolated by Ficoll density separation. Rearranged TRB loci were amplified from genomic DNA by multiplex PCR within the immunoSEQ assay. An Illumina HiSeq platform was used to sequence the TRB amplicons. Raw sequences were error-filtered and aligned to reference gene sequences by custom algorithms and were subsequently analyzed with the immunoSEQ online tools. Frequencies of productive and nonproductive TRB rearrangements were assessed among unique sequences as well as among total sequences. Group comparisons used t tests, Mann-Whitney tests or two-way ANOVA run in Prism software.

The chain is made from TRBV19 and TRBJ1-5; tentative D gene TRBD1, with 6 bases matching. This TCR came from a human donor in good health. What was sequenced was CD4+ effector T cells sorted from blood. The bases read TGTGCCAGTAGTATAAAGGGGACATACAATCAGCCCCAGCATTTT. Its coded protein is CASSIKGTYNQPQHF.